This passage covers 30 T cell receptor beta chains from one sample sequenced in a study of blood T cell repertoires in COVID-19. The table came from immunoSEQ multiplex PCR; TCRdb's copy has only in-frame clones and leaves some out. Among around 300,000 clones, about nine tenths were seen once, and the ten largest hold under 3.5%. The sequencing sample was made of peripheral blood. Receptors were obtained from a woman younger than 45 with active or convalescent COVID-19.

The V gene is TRBV6-6, the J gene TRBJ1-1, with 9 bases aligning to TRBD1. The germline V gene has CDR1 MNHNY and CDR2 SVGAGI (reference sequence). V dropped 5 bases and J dropped 2; count of bases not matched to a gene: 15. This CDR3 is 18 amino acids long. CDR3 loop: CASSPTGGEGAINTEAFF. CDR3 coding DNA: TGTGCCAGCAGTCCTACAGGGGGCGAGGGTGCGATTAACACTGAAGCTTTCTTT.

In this sample, this clone turned up once. This sequence joins TRBV5-1 and TRBJ1-6; no definite D call. V gave up 4 bases and J gave up 4 bases, with 18 bases separating them. Germline CDR1 and CDR2: SGHRS and YFSETQ. The CDR3 is 17 residues long. The CDR3 loop reads CASSATPGSAYNSPLHF. CDR3 nucleotide sequence: TGCGCCAGCAGCGCGACTCCCGGGAGCGCTTATAATTCACCCCTCCACTTT.

This chain links TRBV18 with TRBJ2-3; D ambiguous. Deletions cut 5 bases from V and 4 bases from J, with 4 bases between. The CDR3 sequence is 11 residues long. In germline, CDR1 is KGHSH, CDR2 LQKENI. The DNA for the CDR3 is TGTGCCAGCTCATCGGCAGATACGCAGTATTTT. Its protein is CASSSADTQYF.

Written as DNA, the CDR3 is TGTGCCAGCAGACAGGGCGGCAGCACAGATACGCAGTATTTT. Its translation: CASRQGGSTDTQYF. This rearrangement joins TRBV7-2 to TRBJ2-3, with D tentatively TRBD1 (6 bases). V lost 6 bases and J 0 bases, leaving 10 bases between the germline ends. The CDR3 has 14 residues. Germline V CDR1 and CDR2: SGHTA, FQGNSA.

The CDR3 DNA reads as TGTGCCAGTAGCCGGAGCAATCAGCCCCAGCATTTT. It codes for CASSRSNQPQHF. This chain joins TRBV19 and TRBJ1-5; no clear D. Germline V gene data show CDR1 as LNHDA and CDR2 as SQIVND (reference sequence). There are 12 residues in the CDR3. Trimming left V 6 bases short and J 1 base short, with 4 bases between.

The chain combines TRBV7-4 with TRBJ2-3; TRBD1 agrees at 9 bases. This CDR3 has 16 residues. Germline-derived CDR1 and CDR2 are SGHVT and SQSDAQ. V gave up 3 bases and J gave up 2 bases; unmatched junction bases: 6. CDR3 amino acids: CASSLGQGYHTDTQYF. The CDR3, as DNA: TGTGCCAGCAGCTTGGGACAGGGATATCACACAGATACGCAGTATTTT.

The chain recombines TRBV11-2 with TRBJ1-2; D may be TRBD1 (6 bases). CDR1 is SGHAT and CDR2 is FQNNGV in the germline V gene. The CDR3 consists of 15 residues. Deletions cut 1 base from V and 4 bases from J, with 13 bases between. The CDR3 loop is CASSLGTGWTYGYTF. CDR3 coding DNA: TGTGCCAGCAGCTTAGGCACAGGGTGGACCTATGGCTACACCTTC.

The V and J genes are TRBV7-8 and TRBJ1-1; 7 nucleotides agree with TRBD1. This CDR3 comprises 15 residues. Germline V CDR1 and CDR2: SGHVS, FQNEAQ. With V trimmed by 3 bases and J by 4 bases, 8 bases remained unmatched. In nucleotides, the CDR3 is TGTGCCAGCAGCTTCCGACAGGGAGAAGGCACTGAAGCTTTCTTT. It codes for CASSFRQGEGTEAFF.

The V call is TRBV2, the J call TRBJ2-3; 10 positions match TRBD1. Germline CDR1 reads SNHLY; CDR2 reads FYNNEI. This CDR3 is 14 amino acids long. V shed 6 bases and J 6 bases; nucleotides not matched to a gene: 6. DNA of the CDR3: TGTGCCAGCAGGCCGGACAGGGGGAGTGATACGCAGTATTTT. Translating gives CASRPDRGSDTQYF.

The chain uses TRBV18 and TRBJ1-1; D is perhaps TRBD1 (5 bases). The V and J ends lost 3 bases and 2 bases respectively, with 7 bases between them. The CDR3 contains 13 residues. Looked up from germline, CDR1 is KGHSH and CDR2 is LQKENI. CDR3 DNA: TGTGCCAGCTCACCGCAGGGTAACACTGAAGCTTTCTTT. Translated, it gives CASSPQGNTEAFF. The full variable domain, rest sourced from reference TRBV18 and TRBJ1-1, is NAGVMQNPRHLVRRRGQEARLRCSPMKGHSHVYWYRQLPEEGLKFMVYLQKENIIDESGMPKERFSAEFPKEGPSILRIQQVVRGDSAAYFCASSPQGNTEAFFGQGTRLTVV.

The CDR3 DNA is TGCGCCAGCAGCTTGGCCGACACCTCTGGAAACACCATATATTTT. It translates to CASSLADTSGNTIYF. The J gene is TRBJ1-3, the V gene TRBV5-1, with unresolved D. Trimming pared 0 bases from V and 0 bases from J, leaving 7 bases between. The CDR3 covers 15 residues. Germline V gives CDR1 SGHRS, CDR2 YFSETQ.

The rearrangement links TRBV4-1 to TRBJ1-2; 7 nucleotides agree with TRBD1. Germline V gene sequence: CDR1 MGHRA, CDR2 YSYEKL. The trim removed 3 bases at V and 2 bases at J, leaving 9 bases unmatched. This CDR3 has 16 residues. CDR3 sequence reads: CASSHFLAGQNYGYTF. The CDR3 DNA follows: TGCGCCAGCAGCCACTTCCTAGCGGGACAGAACTATGGCTACACCTTC.

The chain uses TRBV4-3 and TRBJ2-7; 7 bases line up with TRBD1. Per germline, CDR1 LGHNA and CDR2 YSLEER. V lost 4 bases and J lost 5; bases outside the gene matches: 11. This CDR3 is 15 amino acids long. CDR3 coding DNA: TGCGCCAGCAGCCTCGAGGCGAGACAGGGTCACGAGCAGTACTTC. Amino acids: CASSLEARQGHEQYF.

This clone was counted only a few times. The rearrangement joins TRBV30 to TRBJ1-1, with D uncertain. V was clipped by 3 bases and J by 8 bases, with 10 bases between them. CDR1 is GTSNPN, CDR2 SVGIG, per germline (reference sequence). The CDR3 is made up of 11 amino acids. This CDR3 is CAWREAGEAFF. CDR3 DNA sequence: TGTGCCTGGAGGGAGGCAGGCGAAGCTTTCTTT.

This clone turned up a few times. This sequence joins TRBV19 and TRBJ1-4, with 8 nucleotides matching TRBD1. Germline V CDR1 and CDR2: LNHDA, SQIVND (reference sequence). With 3 bases clipped from V and 8 bases from J, the junction kept 8 bases outside the gene matches. There are 15 residues in the CDR3. The chain's CDR3 is CASSIRGQGGEKLFF. As DNA, the CDR3 is TGTGCCAGTAGTATTAGAGGACAGGGCGGCGAAAAACTGTTTTTT.

V and J are TRBV28 and TRBJ1-2; 8 bases fit TRBD1. The V gene end was trimmed by 6 bases and the J gene end by 5 bases; junction bases not matched to a gene: 8. Germline V lookup: CDR1 MDHEN, CDR2 SYDVKM. The CDR3 spans 14 residues. The CDR3 protein is CASRTGVEVYGYTF. CDR3 sequence (DNA): TGTGCCAGCAGGACAGGGGTGGAGGTATATGGCTACACCTTC.

The chain has TRBV6-5 and TRBJ1-2; a possible D gene is TRBD1 (6 bases). The V gene's germline CDR1 is MNHEY and CDR2 SVGAGI. The germline V and J ends were trimmed by 2 bases and 2 bases, with 15 bases remaining between them. The CDR3 runs to 16 residues. CDR3 DNA sequence: TGTGCCAGCAGTTACCTACAGGGCAGATCGAACTATGGCTACACCTTC. Translated: CASSYLQGRSNYGYTF.

The gene calls are TRBV7-2 and TRBJ2-7, with 11 bases aligning to TRBD2. This CDR3 has 15 residues. V dropped 1 base and J dropped 2; count of bases not matched to a gene: 1. Germline loops: CDR1 SGHTA, CDR2 FQGNSA. The CDR3 sequence: CASSLVLAGAYEQYF. CDR3 DNA sequence: TGTGCCAGCAGCTTAGTACTAGCGGGGGCCTACGAGCAGTACTTC.

The rearrangement uses TRBV9 and TRBJ1-1; the D is unclear. This CDR3 spans 14 amino acids. CDR1 and CDR2 from the germline V gene are SGDLS and YYNGEE. Trimming shortened V by 5 bases and J by 0 bases, and 11 bases separated the two germline ends. The CDR3 protein is CASSPTTMNTEAFF. For the CDR3, the DNA is TGTGCCAGCAGTCCCACGACTATGAACACTGAAGCTTTCTTT.

The V call is TRBV10-2, the J call TRBJ2-1, with D possibly matching TRBD2 (6 bases). The germline gives CDR1 WSHSY, CDR2 SAAADI. Trimming left V 3 bases short and J 3 bases short, with 12 bases between. The CDR3 loop spans 15 amino acids. CDR3 in amino acids: CASSDHGSGYNEQFF. CDR3 bases: TGCGCCAGCAGTGACCACGGTAGCGGCTACAATGAGCAGTTCTTC.

V usage is TRBV4-1 and J usage is TRBJ2-1; 7 bases fit TRBD1. Losses at the gene ends were 3 bases for V and 9 bases for J; bases not matched to a gene: 14. The germline gives CDR1 MGHRA, CDR2 YSYEKL. The CDR3 totals 16 residues. DNA for the CDR3: TGCGCCAGCAGCCATACTACAGGGGCGCGACTCTTTGAGCAGTTCTTC. The encoded protein is CASSHTTGARLFEQFF.

V and J are TRBV9 and TRBJ1-2, with TRBD1 matching over 8 bases. CDR3 length: 19 residues. V was pared by 2 bases and J by 4 bases, with 19 bases of the junction left unmatched. Per the germline V gene, CDR1 is SGDLS and CDR2 is YYNGEE. The CDR3 spells CASSVNPWTGKGSSYGYTF. The CDR3 DNA is TGTGCCAGCAGCGTCAACCCCTGGACAGGGAAAGGATCGAGCTATGGCTACACCTTC.

V gene TRBV7-6 combines with J gene TRBJ1-5; 11 nucleotides match TRBD1. The CDR3 loop spans 17 amino acids. Germline CDR1 is SGHVS and CDR2 is FNYEAQ. Trimming cost V 5 bases and J 5 bases; bases outside gene matches: 11. The CDR3 here is CASSQGTGGGSDQPQHF. In DNA, the CDR3 is TGTGCCAGCAGCCAGGGGACAGGGGGAGGGTCAGATCAGCCCCAGCATTTT.

This sequence joins TRBV30 and TRBJ2-3, with 9 bases fitting TRBD2. The CDR3 extends over 16 amino acids. V was pared by 1 base and J by 3 bases, with 8 bases of the junction left unmatched. CDR1 is GTSNPN and CDR2 is SVGIG in the germline V gene (reference sequence). CDR3 sequence (DNA): TGTGCCTGGAGTGCCTTTGCGGGGGGGAGGACAGATACGCAGTATTTT. Residues: CAWSAFAGGRTDTQYF.

The chain uses TRBV24-1 and TRBJ2-5; perhaps TRBD1 as D (6 bases). The CDR3 has 16 amino acids. The V and J ends lost 4 bases and 3 bases respectively, with 17 bases between them. Germline values: CDR1 KGHDR, CDR2 SFDVKD. The CDR3 reads CATSDSTGNYEETQYF. CDR3 DNA sequence: TGTGCCACCAGTGACTCGACAGGAAACTATGAAGAGACCCAGTACTTC.

The chain carries TRBV2 and TRBJ1-5; tentatively, D is TRBD1 (6 bases). Germline V gene lookup returns CDR1 SNHLY and CDR2 FYNNEI. With 7 bases removed from V and 2 bases from J, the gap between germline ends came to 18 bases. The CDR3 consists of 16 residues. CDR3 amino acids: CASKQGGGGGNQPQHF. CDR3 bases: TGTGCCAGCAAGCAGGGAGGGGGGGGCGGCAATCAGCCCCAGCATTTT.

The CDR3 here is CASSSRGSGGEIETQYF. CDR3 nucleotides: TGTGCCAGCAGTTCCAGGGGGAGCGGGGGGGAAATAGAGACCCAGTACTTC. The gene calls are TRBV6-2 or TRBV6-3 and TRBJ2-5, with 10 bases matching TRBD2. The V segment lost 4 bases and the J segment 4 bases; nucleotides outside the gene matches: 12. CDR1 MNHEY and CDR2 SVGEGT come from the germline V gene. This CDR3 has 17 residues.

With regard to this clone: Distinct nucleotide sequences in the sample also encode this CDR3. The gene calls are TRBV19 and TRBJ2-2; 7 bases are shared with TRBD1. The CDR3 runs to 14 residues. V lost 6 bases and J lost 2; bases outside the gene matches: 3. Per germline, CDR1 LNHDA and CDR2 SQIVND (reference sequence). Written as DNA, the CDR3 is TGTGCCAGTAGCGGGACAGCCAACACCGGGGAGCTGTTTTTT. It is translated as CASSGTANTGELFF.

The J gene is TRBJ1-1, the V gene TRBV5-1, with unresolved D. The CDR3 covers 12 residues. Germline V gene lookup returns CDR1 SGHRS and CDR2 YFSETQ. V was trimmed by 1 base and J by 6 bases, leaving 7 bases between them. CDR3 nucleotide sequence: TGCGCCAGCAGCTTGTTTGGAGCTGAAGCTTTCTTT. Amino acid sequence: CASSLFGAEAFF.

The V and J genes are TRBV7-8 and TRBJ2-7; 7 bases fit TRBD1. The ends lost 5 bases at V and 3 bases at J; junction bases unmatched: 13. Germline lookup yields CDR1 SGHVS and CDR2 FQNEAQ. The CDR3 extends over 16 amino acids. The CDR3 region has the DNA TGTGCCAGCAGCCCGGATCCCCAGGGGGTAATCTACGAGCAGTACTTC. Translating gives CASSPDPQGVIYEQYF. Based on the CDR3 plus reference TRBV7-8 and TRBJ2-7, the full variable domain is GAGVSQSPRYKVAKRGQDVALRCDPISGHVSLFWYQQALGQGPEFLTYFQNEAQLDKSGLPSDRFFAERPEGSVSTLKIQRTQQEDSAVYLCASSPDPQGVIYEQYFGPGTRLTVT.